This entry concerns a single T cell receptor beta chain. Its antigen is undetermined. This CDR3 spans 19 amino acids. J lost 2 bases, V lost 4 bases, and 15 bases had no gene match. Germline CDR1 reads SGHTA; CDR2 reads FQGNSA. Some clones are missing from TCRdb's copy, which holds only in-frame ones; the method was immunoSEQ multiplex PCR. The table has about 820,000 clones, around 92% seen once. This record comes from a study of shared clonotypes between healthy human individuals. Study results and limitations: Enrolling few donors narrowed the genetic and exposure-history diversity that was represented. Unshared clonotypes carried lower generation probabilities than those common to all four donors. When naive CD4 clonotypes were compared across a handful of donors, about 4.9% were shared.

The naive CD8 population came from CD45RO-negative cells selected for CCR7, without terminally differentiated effector memory CD45RA+ cells. Free of recent acute infections or vaccinations, the donors were healthy HIV-negative adults. Sequences were obtained from naive CD8+ T cells sorted from blood. V is TRBV7-2 and J is TRBJ1-3, with 9 bases identical to TRBD1. The TCR comes from a man aged 25 to 45 in good health. The CDR3 here is CASSSPRTGVSLPGNTIYF. DNA for the CDR3: TGTGCCAGCAGCTCCCCCAGGACAGGGGTCTCCCTACCTGGAAACACCATATATTTT.